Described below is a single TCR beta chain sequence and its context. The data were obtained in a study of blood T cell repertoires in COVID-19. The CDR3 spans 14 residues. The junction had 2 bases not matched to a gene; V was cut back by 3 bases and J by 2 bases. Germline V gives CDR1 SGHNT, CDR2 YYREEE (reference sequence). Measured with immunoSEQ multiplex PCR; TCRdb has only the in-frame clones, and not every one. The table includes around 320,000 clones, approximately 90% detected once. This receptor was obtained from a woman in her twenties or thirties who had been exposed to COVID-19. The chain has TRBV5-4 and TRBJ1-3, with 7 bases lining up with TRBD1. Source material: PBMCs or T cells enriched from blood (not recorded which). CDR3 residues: CASSSTGTGNTIYF. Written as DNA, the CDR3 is TGTGCCAGCAGCTCGACAGGGACTGGAAACACCATATATTTT. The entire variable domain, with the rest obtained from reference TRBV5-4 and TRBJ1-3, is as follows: ETGVTQSPTHLIKTRGQQVTLRCSSQSGHNTVSWYQQALGQGPQFIFQYYREEENGRGNFPPRFSGLQFPNYSSELNVNALELDDSALYLCASSSTGTGNTIYFGEGSWLTVV.